The next 26 T cell receptor beta chains were all read from a single sample in a study of T-cell memory formation after mild COVID-19. A single record per CDR3 protein comes from TCRdb applying MiXCR to the 5' RACE reads. The data contain under 250,000 distinct CDR3 sequences, roughly a tenth of them singletons. The sequenced sample consisted of PBMCs or a T cell subset sorted from them (not recorded which). The receptors originated from a man aged 18 to 29 who had mild COVID-19 (a few samples of this study predate the infection). Cell type and time point are not known.

The chain recombines TRBV4-1 with TRBJ2-2; 11 bases match TRBD2. This CDR3 contains 17 residues. Germline assignment: CDR1 MGHRA and CDR2 YSYEKL. With V trimmed by 10 bases and J by 7 bases, 17 bases remained unmatched. CDR3 nucleotides: TGCGCCACGAAACAGCTTCTAGCGGGGGGCCGTGGCGGGGAGCTGTTTTTT. This translates into CATKQLLAGGRGGELFF.

This clonotype appeared a few times. DNA of the CDR3: TGCGCCAGCAGCCCGCTCGACAGGGGCGGTGAAGCTTTCTTT. This sequence encodes CASSPLDRGGEAFF. The gene calls are TRBV5-1 and TRBJ1-1; 8 positions match TRBD1. The V segment lost 4 bases and the J segment 7 bases; nucleotides outside the gene matches: 9. This CDR3 spans 14 amino acids. CDR1 is SGHRS, CDR2 YFSETQ, per germline.

This clonotype has only a few counts. The chain uses TRBV3-1 and TRBJ2-3; 8 bases align to TRBD2. The germline V gene encodes CDR1 LGHDT and CDR2 YNNKEL (reference sequence). V shed 5 bases, J shed 2 bases, and the junction held 15 bases outside the gene matches. The CDR3 runs to 18 residues. Here the CDR3 DNA reads TGTGCCAGCAGCTCGAACGCGGTAGCGGGGAGTCCCACAGATACGCAGTATTTT. It yields the protein CASSSNAVAGSPTDTQYF.

This clonotype was counted ten times or more. The chain has TRBV12-3 or TRBV12-4 and TRBJ1-1; 12 bases match TRBD1. Unmatched junction bases numbered 15, after V lost 6 bases and J lost 7 bases. CDR3 length equals 17 residues. CDR3: CASSANPGQGAGGEAFF. The CDR3 DNA reads as TGTGCCAGCAGCGCCAATCCGGGACAGGGGGCCGGGGGTGAAGCTTTCTTT.

This clonotype was observed a few times. The chain couples TRBV24-1 to TRBJ1-2, with D perhaps TRBD1 (5 bases). Germline assignment: CDR1 KGHDR and CDR2 SFDVKD. V was shortened by 5 bases and J by 1 base, with 19 bases between the two germline ends. The CDR3 has 17 residues. In nucleotides, the CDR3 is TGTGCCACCAGTGCCTCAGCCCGGGACCCGGATAACTATGGCTACACCTTC. It is translated as CATSASARDPDNYGYTF.

V is TRBV5-4 and J is TRBJ2-5; D possibly corresponds to TRBD2 (6 bases). The germline gives CDR1 SGHNT, CDR2 YYREEE (reference sequence). V was shortened by 3 bases and J by 5 bases, with 14 bases between the two germline ends. This CDR3 has 14 residues. CDR3 sequence (DNA): TGTGCCAGCAGCTCCCCCGGGCTAGCGGAGACCCAGTACTTC. It translates to CASSSPGLAETQYF.

This chain links TRBV27 with TRBJ2-7; 8 bases map to TRBD1. Losses at the gene ends were 1 base for V and 1 base for J; bases not matched to a gene: 3. CDR1 is MNHEY, CDR2 SMNVEV, per germline (reference sequence). The CDR3 totals 15 residues. In DNA, the CDR3 is TGTGCCAGCAGTTTATACGGACAGGGATCCTACGAGCAGTACTTC. This codes for CASSLYGQGSYEQYF.

This clonotype was seen a few times. The chain couples TRBV6-5 to TRBJ2-7; D possibly corresponds to TRBD1 (6 bases). CDR1 and CDR2 from the germline V gene are MNHEY and SVGAGI. The CDR3 is 14 amino acids. The V and J ends lost 4 bases and 0 bases respectively, with 10 bases between them. In DNA form, the CDR3 reads TGTGCCAGCAGTTCCGACAGGCTCTCCTACGAGCAGTACTTC. Translation: CASSSDRLSYEQYF.

This clonotype was counted only a few times. Here the CDR3 DNA reads TGTGCCAGCAATCTAGGGCCAGCGGAGACCCAGTACTTC. Protein product: CASNLGPAETQYF. The chain combines TRBV5-5 with TRBJ2-5, with D uncertain. Trimming took 6 bases from V and 5 from J, leaving 14 bases between them. CDR1 is SGHKS and CDR2 is YYEKEE in the germline V gene (reference sequence). This CDR3 region has 13 residues.

The rearrangement links TRBV12-3 or TRBV12-4 to TRBJ2-7; 9 bases align to TRBD2. The ends lost 3 bases at V and 3 bases at J; junction bases unmatched: 3. The CDR3 runs to 14 residues. The CDR3 protein is CASSFSSGVYEQYF. CDR3 sequence (DNA): TGTGCCAGCAGTTTTTCTAGCGGGGTCTACGAGCAGTACTTC.

The V gene is TRBV18, the J gene TRBJ2-7, with 10 bases fitting TRBD2. This CDR3 has 15 amino acids. Germline V gives CDR1 KGHSH, CDR2 LQKENI. Losses at the gene ends were 2 bases for V and 3 bases for J; bases not matched to a gene: 4. The CDR3 DNA reads TGTGCCAGCTCACCAGCTAGCGGGGGACTCTACGAGCAGTACGTC. Translated: CASSPASGGLYEQYV.

V gene TRBV4-1 combines with J gene TRBJ1-1, with D unclear. CDR3 length: 15 residues. Germline V gene data show CDR1 as MGHRA and CDR2 as YSYEKL. V lost 4 bases, J lost 6 bases, and 18 bases lay in between. The CDR3: CASSPQPKGTAEAFF. The CDR3 DNA sequence: TGCGCCAGCAGCCCTCAACCCAAGGGAACCGCTGAAGCTTTCTTT.

In its sample, this clonotype was seen a few times. The chain joins TRBV10-3 to TRBJ1-3; no reliable D call. CDR1 and CDR2 from the germline V gene are ENHRY and SYGVKD. Deletions cut 4 bases from V and 4 bases from J, with 20 bases between. CDR3 length: 17 residues. CDR3 loop: CAISAWAAAKEGNTIYF. The CDR3 DNA reads TGTGCCATCAGTGCGTGGGCAGCGGCTAAAGAGGGAAACACCATATATTTT.

The chain links TRBV6-2 or TRBV6-3 to TRBJ2-7, with D possibly being TRBD1 (5 bases). The CDR3 sequence is 12 residues long. Germline-derived CDR1 and CDR2 are MNHEY and SVGEGT. Trimming took 6 bases from V and 11 from J, leaving 17 bases between them. CDR3 residues: CASRKIREPEYF. CDR3 bases: TGTGCCAGCAGAAAAATCAGGGAACCTGAGTACTTC.

This sequence joins TRBV6-2 or TRBV6-3 and TRBJ2-5, with 7 positions matching TRBD1. Germline V gives CDR1 MNHEY, CDR2 SVGEGT. The length of the CDR3 is 14 residues. Germline trimming cut 7 bases from V and 6 bases from J; bases unmatched to any gene: 11. The CDR3 region is CASTRPQDRQTQYF. CDR3 in DNA: TGTGCCAGCACCAGACCCCAGGACAGGCAGACCCAGTACTTC.

This clonotype was counted only a few times. This rearrangement joins TRBV18 to TRBJ2-7, with D possibly being TRBD2 (6 bases). The CDR3 is 14 amino acids. CDR1 and CDR2 (germline): KGHSH, LQKENI. V was trimmed by 6 bases and J by 2 bases, leaving 14 bases between them. CDR3 sequence: CASSAVGGTYEQYF. The CDR3 DNA follows: TGTGCCAGCTCGGCGGTGGGGGGTACCTACGAGCAGTACTTC. Looking up the rest from reference TRBV18 and TRBJ2-7 gives the full variable domain: NAGVMQNPRHLVRRRGQEARLRCSPMKGHSHVYWYRQLPEEGLKFMVYLQKENIIDESGMPKERFSAEFPKEGPSILRIQQVVRGDSAAYFCASSAVGGTYEQYFGPGTRLTVT.

V and J are TRBV11-2 and TRBJ2-6, with D uncertain. V shed 8 bases and J shed 0 bases, with 8 bases lying between them. CDR1 and CDR2 from the germline V gene are SGHAT and FQNNGV. CDR3 size: 14 residues. The CDR3 here is CASGEFSGANVLTF. Here the CDR3 DNA reads TGTGCCAGCGGAGAATTCTCTGGGGCCAACGTCCTGACTTTC.

The gene calls are TRBV9 and TRBJ1-4; the D gene is possibly TRBD1 (5 bases). Germline V gene lookup returns CDR1 SGDLS and CDR2 YYNGEE. This CDR3 is 14 amino acids long. The ends were cut back, 4 bases at V and 5 bases at J, with 12 bases in the middle. CDR3 loop: CASSLDTENEKLFF. The DNA for the CDR3 is TGTGCCAGCAGCCTGGACACGGAGAATGAAAAACTGTTTTTT. The variable domain in full, with the rest retrieved from reference TRBV9 and TRBJ1-4, is DSGVTQTPKHLITATGQRVTLRCSPRSGDLSVYWYQQSLDQGLQFLIQYYNGEERAKGNILERFSAQQFPDLHSELNLSSLELGDSALYFCASSLDTENEKLFFGSGTQLSVL.

This clonotype was counted at least ten times. The V gene is TRBV5-6, the J gene TRBJ2-1; possibly TRBD2 for D (5 bases). The CDR3 covers 18 residues. Germline V gene data show CDR1 as SGHDT and CDR2 as YYEEEE. The V and J ends lost 2 bases and 2 bases respectively, with 20 bases between them. CDR3 amino acids: CASSFPGGFASPYNEQFF. The CDR3 DNA reads as TGTGCCAGCAGCTTTCCAGGAGGCTTCGCCTCCCCCTACAATGAGCAGTTCTTC.

At least ten counts were recorded for this clonotype. The J gene is TRBJ1-1, the V gene TRBV12-3 or TRBV12-4, with D hard to call. This CDR3 is 12 amino acids long. V was clipped by 2 bases and J by 7 bases, with 8 bases between them. The CDR3 protein is CASSLFLGEAFF. The CDR3 DNA reads TGTGCCAGCAGTTTATTTCTCGGTGAAGCTTTCTTT.

This clonotype was detected only once. This chain uses TRBV5-5 with TRBJ1-5; 7 bases map to TRBD1. CDR1 is SGHKS, CDR2 YYEKEE, per germline (reference sequence). The CDR3 has 14 residues. J gave up 9 bases and V 3 bases, and 9 bases lay outside the gene matches. The CDR3 protein is CASSSGQTIRPQHF. Here the CDR3 DNA reads TGTGCCAGCAGCTCGGGACAGACGATAAGGCCCCAGCATTTT.

The genes are TRBV18 and TRBJ2-1; 9 bases are a match to TRBD1. Trimming at V came to 6 bases and at J to 2 bases, leaving 11 bases not matched to a gene. Germline V lookup: CDR1 KGHSH, CDR2 LQKENI. This CDR3 contains 17 residues. This CDR3 reads CASSRKEGTGPYNEQFF. The CDR3 DNA is TGTGCCAGCTCGAGAAAGGAAGGGACAGGGCCCTACAATGAGCAGTTCTTC.

The V and J genes are TRBV14 and TRBJ2-1; D remains unclear. Germline-derived CDR1 and CDR2 are SGHDN and FVKESK. V shed 1 base and J shed 5 bases, with 15 bases lying between them. The CDR3 has 16 amino acids. CDR3 sequence: CASSQGLPDLNNEQFF. The DNA for the CDR3 is TGTGCCAGCAGCCAAGGCCTCCCAGACCTGAACAATGAGCAGTTCTTC.

This clonotype was found a few times. The gene calls are TRBV7-6 and TRBJ2-3; D is ambiguous. Germline V lookup: CDR1 SGHVS, CDR2 FNYEAQ. The CDR3 runs 14 residues. Trimming took 1 base from V and 6 from J, leaving 11 bases between them. The chain's CDR3 is CASSLDIPGDTQYF. The CDR3 DNA sequence: TGTGCCAGCAGCTTAGACATTCCGGGTGATACGCAGTATTTT.

This clonotype has ten or more counts. The J gene is TRBJ1-2, the V gene TRBV7-3, with 7 nucleotides matching TRBD1. The CDR3 totals 13 residues. V was clipped by 5 bases and J by 6 bases; unmatched bases: 6. Germline-derived CDR1 and CDR2 are SGHTA and FQGTGA. CDR3 DNA: TGTGCCAGCAGCCCTACTACAGGGGATGGCTACACCTTC. As protein: CASSPTTGDGYTF.

The CDR3 bases are TGTGCCAGCAGTTTAGAGACGGGCCAGCCCCAGCATTTT. It is translated as CASSLETGQPQHF. This chain links TRBV5-5 with TRBJ1-5; D gene uncertain. The CDR3 runs 13 residues. Trimming took 5 bases from V and 7 from J, leaving 13 bases between them. Per germline, CDR1 SGHKS and CDR2 YYEKEE (reference sequence). The complete variable domain, with remaining parts taken from reference TRBV5-5 and TRBJ1-5, reads DAGVTQSPTHLIKTRGQQVTLRCSPISGHKSVSWYQQVLGQGPQFIFQYYEKEERGRGNFPDRFSARQFPNYSSELNVNALLLGDSALYLCASSLETGQPQHFGDGTRLSIL.